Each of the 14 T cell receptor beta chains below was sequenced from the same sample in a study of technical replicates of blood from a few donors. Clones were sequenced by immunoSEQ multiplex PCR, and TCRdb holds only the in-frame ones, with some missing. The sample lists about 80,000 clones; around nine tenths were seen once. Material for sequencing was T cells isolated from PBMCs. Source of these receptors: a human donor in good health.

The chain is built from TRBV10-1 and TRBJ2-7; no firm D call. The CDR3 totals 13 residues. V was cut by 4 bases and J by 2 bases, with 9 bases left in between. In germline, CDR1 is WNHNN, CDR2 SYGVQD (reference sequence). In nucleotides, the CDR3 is TGCGCCAGCAGTGCCGGCCTAGCCTACGAGCAGTACTTC. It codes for CASSAGLAYEQYF.

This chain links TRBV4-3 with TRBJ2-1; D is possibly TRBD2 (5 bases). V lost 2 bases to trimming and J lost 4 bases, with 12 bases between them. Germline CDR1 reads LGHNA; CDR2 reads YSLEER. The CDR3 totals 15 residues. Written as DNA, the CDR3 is TGCGCCAGCAGCCAATGGGTCGGCGGGTACAATGAGCAGTTCTTC. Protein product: CASSQWVGGYNEQFF.

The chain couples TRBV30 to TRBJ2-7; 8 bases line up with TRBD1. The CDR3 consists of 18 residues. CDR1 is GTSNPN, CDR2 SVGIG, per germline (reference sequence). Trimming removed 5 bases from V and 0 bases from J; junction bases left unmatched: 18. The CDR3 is CAWGGFLDRAYSSYEQYF. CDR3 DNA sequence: TGTGCCTGGGGGGGGTTCTTGGACAGGGCATACAGCTCCTACGAGCAGTACTTC.

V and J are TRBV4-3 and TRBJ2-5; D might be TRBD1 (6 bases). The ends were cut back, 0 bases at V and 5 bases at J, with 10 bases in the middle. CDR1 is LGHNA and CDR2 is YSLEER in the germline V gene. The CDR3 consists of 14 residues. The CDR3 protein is CASSQDTGKETQYF. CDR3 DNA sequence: TGCGCCAGCAGCCAAGACACAGGGAAGGAGACCCAGTACTTC.

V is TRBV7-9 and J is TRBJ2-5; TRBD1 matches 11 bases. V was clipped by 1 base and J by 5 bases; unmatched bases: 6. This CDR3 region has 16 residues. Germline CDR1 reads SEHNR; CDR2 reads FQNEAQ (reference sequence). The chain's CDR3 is CASSLEGTGGFETQYF. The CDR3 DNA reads TGTGCCAGCAGCTTAGAAGGGACAGGGGGATTTGAGACCCAGTACTTC.

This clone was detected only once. Here the CDR3 DNA reads TGTGCCAGCTCACCGCCTACAGGGGGCAACGAGCAGTACTTC. Protein: CASSPPTGGNEQYF. The rearrangement links TRBV18 to TRBJ2-7; 9 bases align to TRBD1. Per germline, CDR1 KGHSH and CDR2 LQKENI. This CDR3 is built from 14 residues. V lost 3 bases and J lost 5; bases outside the gene matches: 5.

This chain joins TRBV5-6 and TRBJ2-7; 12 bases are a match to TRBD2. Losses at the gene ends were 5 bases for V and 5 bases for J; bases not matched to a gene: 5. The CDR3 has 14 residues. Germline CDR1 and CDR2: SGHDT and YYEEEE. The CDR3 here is CASSSTSGGHEQYF. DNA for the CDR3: TGTGCCAGCAGTTCGACTAGCGGGGGCCACGAGCAGTACTTC. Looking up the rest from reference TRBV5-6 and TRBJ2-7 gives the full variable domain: DAGVTQSPTHLIKTRGQQVTLRCSPKSGHDTVSWYQQALGQGPQFIFQYYEEEERQRGNFPDRFSGHQFPNYSSELNVNALLLGDSALYLCASSSTSGGHEQYFGPGTRLTVT.

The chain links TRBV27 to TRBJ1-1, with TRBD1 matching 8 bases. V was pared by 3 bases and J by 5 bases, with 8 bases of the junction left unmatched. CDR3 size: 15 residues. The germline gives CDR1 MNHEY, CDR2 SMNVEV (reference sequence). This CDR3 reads CASSLHLTGETEAFF. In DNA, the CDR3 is TGTGCCAGCAGTTTGCACCTGACAGGGGAAACTGAAGCTTTCTTT.

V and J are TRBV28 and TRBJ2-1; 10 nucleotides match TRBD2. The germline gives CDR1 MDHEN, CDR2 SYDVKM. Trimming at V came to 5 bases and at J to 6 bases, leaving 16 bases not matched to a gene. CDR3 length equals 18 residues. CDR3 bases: TGTGCCAGCAGTCCACCATTTTTACTAGCGGGAAGAATCAATGAGCAGTTCTTC. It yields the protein CASSPPFLLAGRINEQFF.

The CDR3 here is CASSPPDRFYNEQFF. The CDR3 DNA reads TGTGCCAGCAGCCCCCCGGACAGGTTTTACAATGAGCAGTTCTTC. This chain connects TRBV7-8 to TRBJ2-1; 7 nucleotides agree with TRBD1. Germline CDR1 reads SGHVS; CDR2 reads FQNEAQ. The CDR3 has 15 amino acids. V gave up 5 bases and J gave up 4 bases; unmatched junction bases: 8.

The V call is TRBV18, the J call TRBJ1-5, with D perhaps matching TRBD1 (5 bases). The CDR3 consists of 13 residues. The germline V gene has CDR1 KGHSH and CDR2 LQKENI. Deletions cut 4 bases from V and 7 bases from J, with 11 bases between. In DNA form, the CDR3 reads TGTGCCAGCTCACAGGAGGGGAACCAGCCCCAGCATTTT. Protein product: CASSQEGNQPQHF.

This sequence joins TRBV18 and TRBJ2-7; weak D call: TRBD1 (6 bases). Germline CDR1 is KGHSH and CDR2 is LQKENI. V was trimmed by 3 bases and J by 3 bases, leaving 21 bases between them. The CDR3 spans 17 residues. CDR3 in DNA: TGTGCCAGCTCACCTAGCCGCCCGGGCAGGGGATACTACGAGCAGTACTTC. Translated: CASSPSRPGRGYYEQYF.

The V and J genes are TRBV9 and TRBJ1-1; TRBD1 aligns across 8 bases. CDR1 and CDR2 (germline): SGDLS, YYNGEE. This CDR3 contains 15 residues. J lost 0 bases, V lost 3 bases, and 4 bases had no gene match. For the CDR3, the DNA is TGTGCCAGCAGCGGCAGGGACAGGCTGAACACTGAAGCTTTCTTT. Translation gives CASSGRDRLNTEAFF.

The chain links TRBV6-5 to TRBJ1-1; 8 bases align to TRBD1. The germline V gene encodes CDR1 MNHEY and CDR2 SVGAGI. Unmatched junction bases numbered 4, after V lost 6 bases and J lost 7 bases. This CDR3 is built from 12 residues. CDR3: CASRTTGDEAFF. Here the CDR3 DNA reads TGTGCCAGCAGGACGACAGGGGATGAAGCTTTCTTT.